These T cell receptor beta chains were read from a single sample in a study of T-cell reconstitution after alpha-beta-depleted transplantation in children. TCRdb analysed the PCR reads with MiXCR anew, one entry per CDR3 protein. The sample yields around 600,000 distinct CDR3 sequences, around 17% seen once. The sequencing used PBMCs from the stem cell graft donor, collected from the stem cell graft. These receptors came from a human donor who donated a stem cell graft to a child with acute myeloid leukemia. Each CDR3 is given with its conserved first and last residue. The D gene is left open where the match is weak.

v_call: TRBV7-9; d_call: NA; j_call: TRBJ1-4; cdr3_length: 16; cdr3_aa: CASSANLFATNEKLFF
v_call: TRBV7-8; d_call: NA; j_call: TRBJ2-1; cdr3_length: 15; cdr3_aa: CASSIKTPKSNEQFF
v_call: TRBV29-1; d_call: NA; j_call: TRBJ2-1; cdr3_length: 14; cdr3_aa: CSVGREGSYNEQFF
v_call: TRBV11-2; d_call: NA; j_call: TRBJ1-4; cdr3_length: 13; cdr3_aa: CASKSSYYEKLFF
v_call: TRBV20-1; d_call: NA; j_call: TRBJ1-2; cdr3_length: 12; cdr3_aa: CSANLQGRGYTF
v_call: TRBV6-5; d_call: NA; j_call: TRBJ1-1; cdr3_length: 13; cdr3_aa: CASSYYYNLEAFF
v_call: TRBV4-3; d_call: NA; j_call: TRBJ1-1; cdr3_length: 17; cdr3_aa: CASSQDQAREVNTEAFF
v_call: TRBV20-1; d_call: NA; j_call: TRBJ2-1; cdr3_length: 14; cdr3_aa: CSASPGGPYNEQFF
v_call: TRBV20-1; d_call: TRBD1; j_call: TRBJ2-1; cdr3_length: 16; cdr3_aa: CSASPQRQGDRNEQFF
v_call: TRBV10-1; d_call: NA; j_call: TRBJ2-2; cdr3_length: 16; cdr3_aa: CASSRQTLANTGELFF
v_call: TRBV20-1; d_call: TRBD1; j_call: TRBJ2-3; cdr3_length: 16; cdr3_aa: CSARGGTGAVTDTQYF
v_call: TRBV20-1; d_call: NA; j_call: TRBJ1-3; cdr3_length: 13; cdr3_aa: CSARSPRGNTIYF
v_call: TRBV20-1; d_call: TRBD1; j_call: TRBJ1-2; cdr3_length: 15; cdr3_aa: CSAEDREQGEYGYTF
v_call: TRBV18; d_call: NA; j_call: TRBJ2-1; cdr3_length: 18; cdr3_aa: CASSPPPGRGRIYNEQFF
v_call: TRBV25-1; d_call: NA; j_call: TRBJ2-7; cdr3_length: 13; cdr3_aa: CATEGAISYEQYF
v_call: TRBV7-2; d_call: TRBD1; j_call: TRBJ1-3; cdr3_length: 16; cdr3_aa: CASSPDRDWSGNTIYF
v_call: TRBV24-1; d_call: NA; j_call: TRBJ1-1; cdr3_length: 14; cdr3_aa: CATRGGTWNTEAFF
v_call: TRBV5-5; d_call: NA; j_call: TRBJ1-1; cdr3_length: 16; cdr3_aa: CASSVGGQGKNTEAFF
v_call: TRBV24-1; d_call: NA; j_call: TRBJ2-5; cdr3_length: 13; cdr3_aa: CATSDREFGAQYF
v_call: TRBV27; d_call: NA; j_call: TRBJ2-6; cdr3_length: 15; cdr3_aa: CASSSTGTGANVLTF
v_call: TRBV6-5; d_call: NA; j_call: TRBJ1-5; cdr3_length: 15; cdr3_aa: CASSYVQGGSQPQHF
v_call: TRBV7-2; d_call: TRBD1; j_call: TRBJ2-5; cdr3_length: 14; cdr3_aa: CASSGNRGPETQYF